This T cell receptor beta chain was observed in a study of blood T cells in healthy people across ages. With a J-beta primer mix and a sample-barcoded 5' primer, a second PCR ran roughly 6 to 11 cycles. Each CDR3 protein gets one entry after TCRdb re-called the 5' RACE reads with MiXCR. The sample comprises fewer than 2,000,000 distinct CDR3 sequences, 35% to 50% of which are singletons, and roughly 24% rests with the top ten. This clonotype came up a few times. This CDR3 region has 14 residues. The V end lost 1 base, the J end lost 5 bases, and 11 bases lay between the germline ends. Germline lookup yields CDR1 LGHNA and CDR2 YSLEER.

This chain connects TRBV4-3 to TRBJ1-2; D uncertain. The receptor was derived from a human donor in good health. Specimen: blood. CDR3 residues: CASSQGPHLYGYTF. Here the CDR3 DNA reads TGCGCCAGCAGCCAAGGCCCCCATTTATATGGCTACACCTTC.